This T cell receptor (beta chain) was profiled in a study of CD8+ T cells in alopecia areata listed by TCRdb under 2018. As for the study more broadly: The treated patients took part in an open-label pilot trial in which moderate-to-severe alopecia areata was treated with oral tofacitinib at 5 to 10 mg twice daily. The SALT score, which quantifies the percentage of affected scalp surface area, was used to measure disease severity in treated patients. Scalp clonality was compared among normal scalp (n=4), patchy alopecia areata scalp (n=8), and alopecia totalis/universalis scalp (n=8). Tofacitinib was administered for 6 to 18 months, and 6 months of follow-up off drug were then conducted to assess delayed response and recurrence. Tofacitinib-treated patients had biopsies at baseline and at 4 and 24 weeks of treatment, with a later scalp biopsy in several patients. RNA was extracted with the PAXgene miRNA kit for fixed scalp, the miRNeasy kit for PBMCs, and the RNeasy kit for mouse skin. Scalp tissue and sorted CD4+ and CD8+ peripheral blood T cells from patchy and totalis/universalis alopecia areata patients and from healthy controls were covered by human TCRbeta sequencing. In both human patients and the C3H/HeJ mouse model, the study applied high-throughput TCRbeta sequencing to look at T cell clonal expansion in alopecia areata. Amplification of TCRbeta CDR3 regions was done by immunoSEQ multiplex PCR using 35 Vbeta forward primers and 13 Jbeta reverse primers.

Trimming removed 10 bases from V and 2 bases from J, leaving 17 bases between the germline ends. There are 14 amino acids in the CDR3, from cysteine to phenylalanine inclusive. Left in the record is the CDR3 DNA by itself, 42 bases read in frame from the first base. CDR1 and CDR2 (ENHRY, SYGVKD) derive from the germline V gene. Summary of the overall study and its limitations: TCR sequences shared between patients were less clear than in mice, possibly partly because of HLA diversity in the patient population. During tofacitinib treatment, many expanded lesional clones remained in scalp and blood, and this persistence may partly explain relapse after treatment is stopped. Higher clonality and more expanded CD8+ clones were observed in lesional scalp than in normal scalp, particularly in alopecia totalis/universalis, a finding suggestive of antigenic drive. Tofacitinib significantly decreased scalp clonality and the number of expanded CD8+ clones among the top 100 scalp clones. Because the treated cohort was small and had only one nonresponder, larger studies are needed to examine links between baseline CD8+ expansion and response. Resident alphabeta T cells in normal human skin are also sequenced, complicating scalp TCR repertoire analysis, unlike mouse skin dominated by gammadelta T cells.

What the treatment or condition label conveys for this sample: oral pan-JAK inhibitor, 5-10 mg twice daily. Lesional scalp punch biopsies and peripheral blood were obtained from alopecia areata patients. After PBMCs were isolated by density centrifugation and stained for CD3, CD4 and CD8, a FACSAria was used to sort CD4+ and CD8+ T cells. The library relied on the immunoSEQ multiplex PCR assay. RNA was extracted from all samples and reverse transcribed into cDNA, which served as template for TCR sequencing. SuperScript III was used for first-strand cDNA synthesis, primed with a 2:1 mix of oligo-dT and random hexamers. A synthetic immune receptor repertoire was used to gauge amplification bias, and whatever bias remained was removed computationally. The authors processed their data as follows. Raw reads were preprocessed to remove errors, and CDR3 was defined according to IMGT conventions as the region from the conserved cysteine to phenylalanine. Clonality was computed by normalizing Shannon entropy by log2 of the number of productive unique TCRs and subtracting the result from 1. CD4 or CD8 identity of scalp clones was inferred by cross-referencing scalp TCRbeta sequences with sorted blood CD4 and CD8 repertoires. In TCRdb, the immuneACCESS table is reduced to in-frame sequences with V and J assigned. These tables do not hold every clone; where another copy was compared, an unresolved V gene accounts for under half, and the others remain unexplained. That table is the source of V, J and clone size, and D and trimming were worked out from the DNA. Present in this sample are fewer than 250,000 clones, roughly two fifths of which were seen just once. More than 0.4% of the sample is taken by the ten largest.

This clone was observed a handful of times. The antigen this receptor binds is unknown. The record has no base qualities; no much larger clone is one base away. Sequenced here: CD4+ T cells sorted from blood, sampled between weeks 30 and 35, from a patient treated with tofacitinib. The clonotype comes from a human donor with alopecia areata. This chain is built from TRBV10-3 and TRBJ1-2; matching of 5 bases hints at TRBD1 as the D gene. The CDR3 here reads CASRAGTHNYGYTF. The DNA is as follows: TGTGCCAGCAGAGCCGGGACTCACAACTATGGCTACACCTTC.